This TCR beta chain was recorded in a study of blood T cell repertoires in COVID-19. Study as a whole: Acute and convalescent COVID-19 samples came from the United States, Italy and Spain.

CDR1 is SEHNR, CDR2 FQNEAQ, per germline (reference sequence). The CDR3 covers 13 residues. The V gene end was trimmed by 5 bases and the J gene end by 11 bases; junction bases not matched to a gene: 6. Authors' data handling: Estimation of nucleated cell counts was performed using reference gene primer amplification. This table comes from immunoSEQ multiplex PCR, and its TCRdb copy is limited to in-frame clones, with some not included. From that table come the V and J calls and clone size; the DNA was used to work out D and trimming. Of 60,000 to 85,000 clones in the sample, approximately 90% are singletons; the top ten hold 3.4%.

The J gene is TRBJ1-6, the V gene TRBV7-9; 7 nucleotides agree with TRBD1. The sequencing sample was made of peripheral blood. The receptor comes from a woman aged 45-65 years with COVID-19, enrolled during active disease. CDR3 in DNA: TGTGCCAGCAGCGACAAGGGGGCCACACCCCTCCACTTT. Amino acids: CASSDKGATPLHF.